This entry is about one T cell receptor (beta chain). As yet, its antigen is unknown. These data originate in a study of T cell responses to AZD1222 COVID-19 vaccine. Data came from immunoSEQ multiplex PCR; TCRdb stores just in-frame clones and leaves some out. The table includes some 120,000 clones, approximately 85% detected once. Study-level findings and limits: Researchers took repertoire samples only after the peak T cell response had come.

Second doses were pooled across both intervals (about 4 or about 12 weeks). The sequencing here drew on peripheral blood, taken 28 days after the second AZD1222 dose. This receptor was identified in an adult who received the AZD1222 COVID-19 vaccine.

The CDR3 sequence is CASSIEDRVRTGELFF. The CDR3 nucleotides read TGTGCCAGTAGTATCGAGGACAGGGTCCGCACCGGGGAGCTGTTTTTT. The chain uses TRBV19 and TRBJ2-2, with 8 bases lining up with TRBD1. Germline loops: CDR1 LNHDA, CDR2 SQIVND (reference sequence). Losses at the gene ends were 3 bases for V and 4 bases for J; bases not matched to a gene: 7. The CDR3 runs 16 residues. Based on the CDR3 plus reference TRBV19 and TRBJ2-2, the full variable domain is DGGITQSPKYLFRKEGQNVTLSCEQNLNHDAMYWYRQDPGQGLRLIYYSQIVNDFQKGDIAEGYSVSREKKESFPLTVTSAQKNPTAFYLCASSIEDRVRTGELFFGEGSRLTVL.